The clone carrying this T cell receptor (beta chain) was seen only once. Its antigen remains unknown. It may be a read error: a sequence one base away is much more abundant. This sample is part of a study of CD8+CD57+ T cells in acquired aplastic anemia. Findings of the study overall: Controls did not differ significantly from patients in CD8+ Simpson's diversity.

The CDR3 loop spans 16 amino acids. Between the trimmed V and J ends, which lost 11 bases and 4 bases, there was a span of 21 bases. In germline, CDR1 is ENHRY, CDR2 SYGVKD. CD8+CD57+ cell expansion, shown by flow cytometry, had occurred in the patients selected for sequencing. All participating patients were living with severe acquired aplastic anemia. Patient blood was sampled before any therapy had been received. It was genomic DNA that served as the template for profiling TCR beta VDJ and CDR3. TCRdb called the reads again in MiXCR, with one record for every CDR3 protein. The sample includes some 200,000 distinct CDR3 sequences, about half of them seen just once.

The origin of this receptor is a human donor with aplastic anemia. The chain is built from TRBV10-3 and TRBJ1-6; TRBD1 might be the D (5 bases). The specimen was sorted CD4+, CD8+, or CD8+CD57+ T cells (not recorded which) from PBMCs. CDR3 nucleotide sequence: TGTGCCTGCAGTGAAGTCGGGGGGACTTATAATTCACCCCTCCACTTT. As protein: CACSEVGGTYNSPLHF.